This TCR beta chain was sequenced in a study of blood T cell repertoires in COVID-19. Study background: T cells, B-cell-depleted T cells, or PBMCs provided the cDNA or gDNA that served as material.

Data came from immunoSEQ multiplex PCR; TCRdb stores just in-frame clones and leaves some out. The sample includes some 110,000 clones, around 84% of them seen just once. The length of the CDR3 is 17 residues. The V gene's germline CDR1 is LGHNA and CDR2 YNFKEQ. V was cut by 4 bases and J by 5 bases, with 23 bases left in between. The TCR was taken from a man aged 35-49 years with acute or convalescent COVID-19. This chain joins TRBV4-2 and TRBJ1-2; D call uncertain. Sequenced sample: peripheral blood. CDR3 nucleotides: TGTGCCAGCAGCCGGAACCCCGGAGGGCTTATAACGTATGGCTACACCTTC. It yields the protein CASSRNPGGLITYGYTF.